The sequence of this T cell receptor (beta chain) was determined in a study of cytomegalovirus exposure and HLA in healthy donors. Concerning this clone: Its antigen is not known.

The PCR made use of 60 Vbeta and 13 Jbeta primers. Assay: immunoSEQ multiplex PCR; the TCRdb copy retains only in-frame clones and omits some. The sample lists around 150,000 clones; 78% were seen once. Study-wide points: TCR beta chains numbering under 200 were designated cytomegalovirus-associated. Reports described diagnosis of cytomegalovirus status by the classifier as highly specific and sensitive. Rare sequences made up most TCRs, while some public TCRs were found in many donors. Earlier findings revealed that most TCR beta V segments proved productive either about 90% or about 30% of the time.

The clonotype comes from a woman between 35 and 50 years old in good health and CMV-seronegative. The sequenced sample consisted of PBMCs.

CDR3 loop: CASSLFWSSYNEQFF. CDR3 coding DNA: TGTGCCAGCAGCTTATTCTGGAGCTCCTACAATGAGCAGTTCTTC. This rearrangement joins TRBV7-7 to TRBJ2-1, with no clear D. The CDR3 runs to 15 residues. The germline CDR1 and CDR2 sequences are SSHAT and FNYEAQ (reference sequence). Between the trimmed V and J ends, which lost 2 bases and 0 bases, there was a span of 8 bases.